A selection of T cell receptor beta chains follows, all from one sample in a study of metastatic and nonmetastatic thyroid tumors. From the PCR reads, TCRdb re-called clones with MiXCR. The table has about 28,000 clones, 16% seen once; the top ten hold around 4.5%. Sequences were obtained from blood. All receptors derive from a female donor with papillary thyroid cancer or a benign thyroid nodule (not recorded which). Some clones in this sample may be carry-over from other donors' samples. Both conserved end residues are part of each CDR3. The D gene is left open where the match is weak. Size tells how often a clone was seen, or its class if it is expanded.

j_call d_call clone_size v_call cdr3_nt cdr3_aa
TRBJ2-1 TRBD2 many TRBV3-1 TGTGCCAGCAGCATACGTAGCGGGAGGGCCTACAATGAGCAGTTCTTC CASSIRSGRAYNEQFF
TRBJ2-3 - many TRBV9 TGTGCCAGCAGCGTAAAGGAGCGCACAGATACGCAGTATTTT CASSVKERTDTQYF
TRBJ2-7 - many TRBV20-1 TGCAGTGCTCCTCATCGGGTGGGCAACTACGAGCAGTACTTC CSAPHRVGNYEQYF